The source of this T cell receptor (beta chain) is a study of blood T cell repertoires in COVID-19. Method: immunoSEQ multiplex PCR; TCRdb's copy keeps in-frame clones and lacks some. This sample has roughly 230,000 clones, with about 80% found just once. This CDR3 is built from 13 residues. The V gene's germline CDR1 is SQVTM and CDR2 ANQGSEA. The V gene lost 4 bases and the J gene lost 2 bases, with 9 bases spanning the gap. The chain couples TRBV29-1 to TRBJ1-3; no reliable D call. This sequence originates from a man aged 50 or older who had recovered from COVID-19. Sequenced material: PBMCs or T cells enriched from blood (not recorded which). Written as DNA, the CDR3 is TGCAGCGTTGTGTCCGGGGCTGGAAACACCATATATTTT. Translated: CSVVSGAGNTIYF.